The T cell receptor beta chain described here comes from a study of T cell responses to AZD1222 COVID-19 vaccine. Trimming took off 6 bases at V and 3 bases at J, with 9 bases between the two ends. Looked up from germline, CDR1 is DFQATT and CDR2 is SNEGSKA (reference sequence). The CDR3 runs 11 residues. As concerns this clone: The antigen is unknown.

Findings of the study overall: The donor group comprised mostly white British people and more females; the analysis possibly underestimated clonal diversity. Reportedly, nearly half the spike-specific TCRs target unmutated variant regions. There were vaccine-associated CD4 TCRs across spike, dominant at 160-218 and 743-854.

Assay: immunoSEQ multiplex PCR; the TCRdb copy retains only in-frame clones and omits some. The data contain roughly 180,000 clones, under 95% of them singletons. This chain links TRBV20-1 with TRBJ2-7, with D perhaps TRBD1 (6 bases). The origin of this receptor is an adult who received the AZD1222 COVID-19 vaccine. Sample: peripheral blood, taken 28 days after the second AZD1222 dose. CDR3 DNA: TGCAGTGCACAACAGGGCTACGAGCAGTACTTC. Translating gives CSAQQGYEQYF.